The 3 T cell receptor beta chains below all came from one sample that was sequenced in a study of identical twins. MiXCR was run by TCRdb on the 5' RACE reads, yielding one entry per CDR3 protein. The sample holds hundreds of thousands of distinct CDR3 sequences, roughly 7% seen once. The same sample was also studied in work on yellow fever vaccine responses in identical twins.

Sequenced material: memory (CD45RO+) T cells sorted from blood. Receptors were obtained from a woman younger than 35 in good health.

This clonotype was counted many times. The CDR3 protein is CASSLDVGQPQHF. The CDR3 nucleotides are TGTGCCAGCAGCTTAGATGTAGGGCAGCCCCAGCATTTT. The V gene is TRBV11-2, the J gene TRBJ1-5; D unclear. The V end lost 0 bases, the J end lost 7 bases, and 7 bases lay between the germline ends. The CDR3 contains 13 residues. Germline CDR1 and CDR2: SGHAT and FQNNGV.

This chain joins TRBV6-5 and TRBJ1-6, with 7 positions matching TRBD1. In germline, CDR1 is MNHEY, CDR2 SVGAGI. V trimming: 4 bases; J trimming: 7 bases; junction bases outside the gene matches: 10. CDR3 length equals 16 residues. CDR3 nucleotides: TGTGCCAGCAGTTCGAACTGGGACAGCGGGAATTCACCCCTCCACTTT. It yields the protein CASSSNWDSGNSPLHF.

The CDR3 protein is CASSLNSVNEKLFF. The CDR3 DNA follows: TGTGCCAGCAGCTTAAACAGCGTCAATGAAAAACTGTTTTTT. The chain is built from TRBV7-9 and TRBJ1-4; D not resolved. This CDR3 spans 14 amino acids. The V end was cut by 2 bases, the J end by 5 bases, with 9 bases between. The germline V gene has CDR1 SEHNR and CDR2 FQNEAQ (reference sequence).